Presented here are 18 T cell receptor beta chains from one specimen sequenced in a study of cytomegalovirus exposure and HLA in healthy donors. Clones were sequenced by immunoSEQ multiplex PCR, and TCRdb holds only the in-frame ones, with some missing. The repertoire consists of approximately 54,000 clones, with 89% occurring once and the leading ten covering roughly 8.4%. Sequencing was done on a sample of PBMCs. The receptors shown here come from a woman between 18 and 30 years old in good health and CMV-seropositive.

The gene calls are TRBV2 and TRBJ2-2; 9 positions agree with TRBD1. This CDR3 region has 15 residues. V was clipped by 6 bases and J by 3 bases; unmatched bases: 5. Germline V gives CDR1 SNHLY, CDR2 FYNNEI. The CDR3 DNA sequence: TGTGCCAGCAGAGGGACAGGGCGGGACACCGGGGAGCTGTTTTTT. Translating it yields CASRGTGRDTGELFF.

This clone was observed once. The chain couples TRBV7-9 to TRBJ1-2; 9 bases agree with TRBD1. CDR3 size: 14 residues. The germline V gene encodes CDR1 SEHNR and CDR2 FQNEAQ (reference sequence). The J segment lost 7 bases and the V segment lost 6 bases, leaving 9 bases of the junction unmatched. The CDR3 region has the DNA TGTGCCAGCAGGGCCGGGACAGGGTTAGGTGGCTACACCTTC. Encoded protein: CASRAGTGLGGYTF.

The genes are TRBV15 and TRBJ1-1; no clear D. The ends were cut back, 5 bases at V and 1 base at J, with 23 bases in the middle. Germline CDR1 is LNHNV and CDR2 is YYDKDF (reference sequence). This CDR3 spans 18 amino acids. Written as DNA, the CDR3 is TGTGCCACCAGCCGAAGACGAGGTCCCAGAGGAGCGAACACTGAAGCTTTCTTT. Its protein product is CATSRRRGPRGANTEAFF.

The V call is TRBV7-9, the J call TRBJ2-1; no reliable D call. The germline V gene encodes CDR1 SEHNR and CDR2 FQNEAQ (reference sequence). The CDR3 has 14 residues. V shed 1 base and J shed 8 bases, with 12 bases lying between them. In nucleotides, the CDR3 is TGTGCCAGCAGCTTAGGTTCACGAGGCGATGAGCAGTTCTTC. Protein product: CASSLGSRGDEQFF.

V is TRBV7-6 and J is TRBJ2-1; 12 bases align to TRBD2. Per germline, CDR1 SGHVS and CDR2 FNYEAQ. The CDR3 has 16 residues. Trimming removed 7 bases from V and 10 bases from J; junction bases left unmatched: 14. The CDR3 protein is CASTTSGGPFLEEQFF. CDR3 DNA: TGTGCCAGCACCACTAGCGGGGGGCCGTTCCTTGAAGAGCAGTTCTTC.

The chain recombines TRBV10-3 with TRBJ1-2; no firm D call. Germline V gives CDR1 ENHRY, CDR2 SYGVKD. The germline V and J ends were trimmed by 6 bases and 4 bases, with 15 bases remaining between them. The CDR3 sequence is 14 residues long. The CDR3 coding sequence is TGTGCCATCAGCGAGGGTCAGGAAAGCTATGGCTACACCTTC. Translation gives CAISEGQESYGYTF.

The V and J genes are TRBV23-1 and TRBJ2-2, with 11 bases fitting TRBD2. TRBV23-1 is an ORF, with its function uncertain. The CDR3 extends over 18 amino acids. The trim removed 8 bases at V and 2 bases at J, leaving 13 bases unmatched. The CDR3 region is CASPVRELAGVNTGELFF. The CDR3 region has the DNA TGCGCCAGCCCAGTCCGGGAACTAGCGGGGGTTAACACCGGGGAGCTGTTTTTT.

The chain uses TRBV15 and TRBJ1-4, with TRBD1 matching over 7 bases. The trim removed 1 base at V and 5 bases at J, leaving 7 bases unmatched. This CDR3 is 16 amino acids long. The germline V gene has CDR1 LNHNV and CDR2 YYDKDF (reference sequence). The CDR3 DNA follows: TGTGCCACCAGCAGAGCTCCGACAGGGAGGAATGAAAAACTGTTTTTT. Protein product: CATSRAPTGRNEKLFF. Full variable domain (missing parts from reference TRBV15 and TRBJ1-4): DAMVIQNPRYQVTQFGKPVTLSCSQTLNHNVMYWYQQKSSQAPKLLFHYYDKDFNNEADTPDNFQSRRPNTSFCFLDIRSPGLGDTAMYLCATSRAPTGRNEKLFFGSGTQLSVL.

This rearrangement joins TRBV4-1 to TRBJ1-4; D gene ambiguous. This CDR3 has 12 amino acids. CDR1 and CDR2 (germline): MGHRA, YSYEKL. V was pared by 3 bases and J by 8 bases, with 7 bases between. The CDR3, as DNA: TGCGCCAGCAGCCACAGCGAGGAAAAACTGTTTTTT. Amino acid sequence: CASSHSEEKLFF.

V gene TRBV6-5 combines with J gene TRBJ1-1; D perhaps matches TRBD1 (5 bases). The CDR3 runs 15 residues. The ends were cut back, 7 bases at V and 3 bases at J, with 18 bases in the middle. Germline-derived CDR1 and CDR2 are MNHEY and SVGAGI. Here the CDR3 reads CASTTSQGFHTEAFF. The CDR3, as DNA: TGTGCCAGCACCACTTCTCAGGGTTTTCACACTGAAGCTTTCTTT.

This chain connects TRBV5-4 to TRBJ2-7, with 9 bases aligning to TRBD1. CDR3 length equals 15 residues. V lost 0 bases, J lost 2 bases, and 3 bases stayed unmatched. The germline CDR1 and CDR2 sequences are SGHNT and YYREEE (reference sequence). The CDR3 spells CASSLGGQGAYEQYF. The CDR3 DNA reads TGTGCCAGCAGCTTGGGGGGACAGGGTGCCTACGAGCAGTACTTC.

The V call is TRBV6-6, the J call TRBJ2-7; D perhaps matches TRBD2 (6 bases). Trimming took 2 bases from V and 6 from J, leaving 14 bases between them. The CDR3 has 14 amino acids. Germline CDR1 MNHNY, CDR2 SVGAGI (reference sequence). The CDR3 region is CASSYLGGSGEQYF. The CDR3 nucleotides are TGTGCCAGCAGTTACCTTGGGGGGTCCGGCGAGCAGTACTTC.

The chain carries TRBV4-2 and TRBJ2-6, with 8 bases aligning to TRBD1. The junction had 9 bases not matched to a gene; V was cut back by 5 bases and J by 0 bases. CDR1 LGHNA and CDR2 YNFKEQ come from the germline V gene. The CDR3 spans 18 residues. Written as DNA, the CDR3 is TGTGCCAGCAGCTTTGGACAGGGATTAAGCTCTGGGGCCAACGTCCTGACTTTC. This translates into CASSFGQGLSSGANVLTF.

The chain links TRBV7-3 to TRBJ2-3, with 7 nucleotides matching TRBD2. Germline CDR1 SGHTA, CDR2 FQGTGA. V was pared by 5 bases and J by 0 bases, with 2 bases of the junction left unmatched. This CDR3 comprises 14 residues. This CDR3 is CASSPGGSTDTQYF. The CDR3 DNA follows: TGTGCCAGCAGCCCGGGGGGTAGCACAGATACGCAGTATTTT.

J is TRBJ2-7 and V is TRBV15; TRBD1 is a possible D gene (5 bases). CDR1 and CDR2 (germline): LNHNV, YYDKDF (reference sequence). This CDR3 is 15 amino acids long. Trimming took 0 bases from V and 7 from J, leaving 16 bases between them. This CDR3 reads CATSRDMGAGREQYF. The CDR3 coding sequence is TGTGCCACCAGCAGAGATATGGGTGCAGGGCGTGAGCAGTACTTC.

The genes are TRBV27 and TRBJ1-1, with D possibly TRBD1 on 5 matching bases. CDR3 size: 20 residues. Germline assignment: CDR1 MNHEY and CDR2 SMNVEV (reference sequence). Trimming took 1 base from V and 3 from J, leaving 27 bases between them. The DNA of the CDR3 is TGTGCCAGCAGTTTATACACCCTCCGGCCAGGGCTTGGGTTAGACACTGAAGCTTTCTTT. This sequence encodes CASSLYTLRPGLGLDTEAFF.

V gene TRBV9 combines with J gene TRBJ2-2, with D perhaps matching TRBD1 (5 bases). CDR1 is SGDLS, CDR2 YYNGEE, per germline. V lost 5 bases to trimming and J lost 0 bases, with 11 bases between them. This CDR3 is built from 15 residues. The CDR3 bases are TGTGCCAGCAGTGGACGGACAACGAACACCGGGGAGCTGTTTTTT. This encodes CASSGRTTNTGELFF. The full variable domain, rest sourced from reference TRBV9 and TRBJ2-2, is DSGVTQTPKHLITATGQRVTLRCSPRSGDLSVYWYQQSLDQGLQFLIQYYNGEERAKGNILERFSAQQFPDLHSELNLSSLELGDSALYFCASSGRTTNTGELFFGEGSRLTVL.

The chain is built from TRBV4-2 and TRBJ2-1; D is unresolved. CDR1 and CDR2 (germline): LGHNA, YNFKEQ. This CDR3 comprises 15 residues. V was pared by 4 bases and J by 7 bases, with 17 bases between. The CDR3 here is CASSPGDTEVNEQFF. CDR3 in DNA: TGTGCCAGCAGCCCCGGTGACACGGAAGTGAATGAGCAGTTCTTC.